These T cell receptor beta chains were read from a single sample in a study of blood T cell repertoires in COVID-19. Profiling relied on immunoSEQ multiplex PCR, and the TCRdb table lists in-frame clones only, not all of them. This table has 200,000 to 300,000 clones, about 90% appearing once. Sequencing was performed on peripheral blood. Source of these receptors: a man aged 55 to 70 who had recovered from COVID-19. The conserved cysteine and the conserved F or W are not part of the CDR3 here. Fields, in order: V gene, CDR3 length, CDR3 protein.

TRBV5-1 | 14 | ASSLGRQTLDSPLH
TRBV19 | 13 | ASRGQGLMNTEAF
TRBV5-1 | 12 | ASREWTGNEKLF
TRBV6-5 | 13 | ASSYEAGGYNEQF
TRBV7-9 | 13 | ASSRDRTTNEKLF
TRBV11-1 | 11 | ASSLQINTEAF
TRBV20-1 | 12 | SASPGQGPTASF
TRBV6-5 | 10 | ALQANMQGYT
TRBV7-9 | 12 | ASSFSQTVAVQY
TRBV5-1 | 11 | ASSLGSLDTQY
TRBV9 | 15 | ASSVELWDRGGNEQF
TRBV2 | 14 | ASSSLRDRGLFGYT
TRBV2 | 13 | ASSGESSYNSPLH
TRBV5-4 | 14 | ASSRLGGGSSGELF
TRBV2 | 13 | AITTVSKPNYGYT
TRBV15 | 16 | ATSSHYGTSGGYNEQF
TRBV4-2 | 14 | ASSQLGGANTGELF
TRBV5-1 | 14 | ASNPLAGGPYNEQF
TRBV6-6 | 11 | ATSDRNNYGYT
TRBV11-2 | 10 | ASSLSVYEQY
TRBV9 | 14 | ASSPLRRGRGTEAF
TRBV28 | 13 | ASSLPTSGGGEQY